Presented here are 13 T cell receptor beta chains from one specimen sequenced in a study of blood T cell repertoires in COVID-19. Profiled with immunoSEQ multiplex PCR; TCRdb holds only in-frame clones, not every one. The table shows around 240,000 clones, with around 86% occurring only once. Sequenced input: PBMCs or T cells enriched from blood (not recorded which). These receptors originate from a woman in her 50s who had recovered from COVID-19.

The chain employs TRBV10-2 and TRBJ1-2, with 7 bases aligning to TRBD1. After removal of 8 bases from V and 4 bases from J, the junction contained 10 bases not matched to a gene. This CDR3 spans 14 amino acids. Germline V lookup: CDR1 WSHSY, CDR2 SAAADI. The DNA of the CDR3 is TGCGCCAGCCGGGACCGAGACAGGGCCTATGGCTACACCTTC. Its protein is CASRDRDRAYGYTF.

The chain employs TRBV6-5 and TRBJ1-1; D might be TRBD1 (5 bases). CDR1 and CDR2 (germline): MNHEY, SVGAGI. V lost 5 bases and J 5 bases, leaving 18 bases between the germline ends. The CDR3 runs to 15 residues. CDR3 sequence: CASSPQGGMDTEAFF. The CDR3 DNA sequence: TGTGCCAGCAGTCCCCAGGGAGGGATGGATACTGAAGCTTTCTTT.

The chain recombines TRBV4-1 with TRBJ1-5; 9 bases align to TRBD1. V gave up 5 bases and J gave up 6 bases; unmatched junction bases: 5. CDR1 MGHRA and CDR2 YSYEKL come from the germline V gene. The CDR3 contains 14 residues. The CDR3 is CASSVQGAPQPQHF. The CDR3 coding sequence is TGCGCCAGCAGCGTACAGGGGGCCCCTCAGCCCCAGCATTTT.

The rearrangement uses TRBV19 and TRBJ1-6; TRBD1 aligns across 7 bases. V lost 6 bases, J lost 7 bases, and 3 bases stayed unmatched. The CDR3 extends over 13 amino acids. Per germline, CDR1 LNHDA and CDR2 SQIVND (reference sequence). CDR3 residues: CASRRTGNSPLHF. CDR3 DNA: TGTGCCAGTAGGCGGACAGGAAATTCACCCCTCCACTTT.

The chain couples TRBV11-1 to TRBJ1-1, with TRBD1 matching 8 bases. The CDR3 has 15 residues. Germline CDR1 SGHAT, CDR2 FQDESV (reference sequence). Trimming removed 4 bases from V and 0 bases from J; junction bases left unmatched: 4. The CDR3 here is CASSSGTGMNTEAFF. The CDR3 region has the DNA TGTGCCAGCAGCTCGGGGACAGGAATGAACACTGAAGCTTTCTTT.

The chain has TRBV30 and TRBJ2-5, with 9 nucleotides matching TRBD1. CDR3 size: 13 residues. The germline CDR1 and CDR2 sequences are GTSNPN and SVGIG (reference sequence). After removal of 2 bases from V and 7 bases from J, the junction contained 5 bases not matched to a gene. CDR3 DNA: TGTGCCTGGAGTACAGGGGGCACAGGGACCCAGTACTTC. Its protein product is CAWSTGGTGTQYF.

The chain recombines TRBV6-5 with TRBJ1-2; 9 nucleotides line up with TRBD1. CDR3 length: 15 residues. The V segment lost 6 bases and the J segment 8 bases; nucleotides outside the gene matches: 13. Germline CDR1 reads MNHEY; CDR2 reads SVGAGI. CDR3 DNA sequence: TGTGCCAGCAGCACCCGGGACAGGGAATCGTGGGGCTACACCTTC. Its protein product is CASSTRDRESWGYTF.

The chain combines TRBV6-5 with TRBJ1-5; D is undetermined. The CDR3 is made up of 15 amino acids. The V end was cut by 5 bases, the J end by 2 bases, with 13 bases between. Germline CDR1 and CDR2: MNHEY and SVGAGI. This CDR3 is CASSLGSGGNQPQHF. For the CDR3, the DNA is TGTGCCAGCAGTCTTGGGTCGGGAGGCAATCAGCCCCAGCATTTT.

CDR3 in DNA: TGTGCCAGCAGTTACAGGCAGGGGCCCACTGAAGCTTTCTTT. It specifies CASSYRQGPTEAFF. The chain carries TRBV6-5 and TRBJ1-1, with D possibly matching TRBD1 (6 bases). From germline, CDR1 is MNHEY and CDR2 SVGAGI. V gave up 2 bases and J gave up 4 bases, with 11 bases separating them. The CDR3 extends over 14 amino acids.

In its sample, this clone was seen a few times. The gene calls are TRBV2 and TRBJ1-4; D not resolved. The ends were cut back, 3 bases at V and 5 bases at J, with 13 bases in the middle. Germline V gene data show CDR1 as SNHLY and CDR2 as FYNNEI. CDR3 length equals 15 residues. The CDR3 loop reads CASSDPRGKNEKLFF. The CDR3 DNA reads TGTGCCAGCAGTGACCCGCGAGGGAAAAATGAAAAACTGTTTTTT.

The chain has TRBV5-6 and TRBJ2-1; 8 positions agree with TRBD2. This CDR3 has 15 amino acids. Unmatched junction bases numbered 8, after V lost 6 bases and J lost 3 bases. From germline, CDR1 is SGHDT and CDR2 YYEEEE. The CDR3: CASIRPGLDYNEQFF. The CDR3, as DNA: TGTGCCAGCATCCGGCCGGGACTAGACTACAATGAGCAGTTCTTC. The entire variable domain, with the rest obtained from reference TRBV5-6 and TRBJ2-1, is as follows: DAGVTQSPTHLIKTRGQQVTLRCSPKSGHDTVSWYQQALGQGPQFIFQYYEEEERQRGNFPDRFSGHQFPNYSSELNVNALLLGDSALYLCASIRPGLDYNEQFFGPGTRLTVL.

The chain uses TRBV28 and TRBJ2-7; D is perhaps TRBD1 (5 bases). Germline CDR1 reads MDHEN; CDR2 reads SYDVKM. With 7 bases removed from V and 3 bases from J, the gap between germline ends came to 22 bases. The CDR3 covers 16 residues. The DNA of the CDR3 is TGTGCCAGCACTCCCCGGACCGGCACAAGGGGCTACGAGCAGTACTTC. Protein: CASTPRTGTRGYEQYF.

CDR3 sequence (DNA): TGTGCCAGCAGTGAGAGCTTGGGTCTAGGCGAGCAGTACTTC. Its protein is CASSESLGLGEQYF. This sequence joins TRBV2 and TRBJ2-7; D remains ambiguous. The CDR3 is 14 residues long. Trimming cost V 3 bases and J 6 bases, with 15 bases left between them. CDR1 is SNHLY, CDR2 FYNNEI, per germline.